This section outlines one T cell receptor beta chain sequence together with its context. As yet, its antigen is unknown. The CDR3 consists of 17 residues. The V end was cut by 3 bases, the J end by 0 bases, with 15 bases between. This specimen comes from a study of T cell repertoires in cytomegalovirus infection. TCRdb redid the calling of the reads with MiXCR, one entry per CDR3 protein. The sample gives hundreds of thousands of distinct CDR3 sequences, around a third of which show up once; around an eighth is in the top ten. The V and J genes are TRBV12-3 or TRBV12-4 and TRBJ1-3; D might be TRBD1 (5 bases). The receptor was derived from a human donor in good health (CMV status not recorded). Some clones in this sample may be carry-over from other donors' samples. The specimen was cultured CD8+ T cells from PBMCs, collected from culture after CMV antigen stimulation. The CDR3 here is CASSFFGTGRSGNTIYF. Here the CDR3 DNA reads TGTGCCAGCAGTTTTTTCGGGACCGGCCGCTCTGGAAACACCATATATTTT.